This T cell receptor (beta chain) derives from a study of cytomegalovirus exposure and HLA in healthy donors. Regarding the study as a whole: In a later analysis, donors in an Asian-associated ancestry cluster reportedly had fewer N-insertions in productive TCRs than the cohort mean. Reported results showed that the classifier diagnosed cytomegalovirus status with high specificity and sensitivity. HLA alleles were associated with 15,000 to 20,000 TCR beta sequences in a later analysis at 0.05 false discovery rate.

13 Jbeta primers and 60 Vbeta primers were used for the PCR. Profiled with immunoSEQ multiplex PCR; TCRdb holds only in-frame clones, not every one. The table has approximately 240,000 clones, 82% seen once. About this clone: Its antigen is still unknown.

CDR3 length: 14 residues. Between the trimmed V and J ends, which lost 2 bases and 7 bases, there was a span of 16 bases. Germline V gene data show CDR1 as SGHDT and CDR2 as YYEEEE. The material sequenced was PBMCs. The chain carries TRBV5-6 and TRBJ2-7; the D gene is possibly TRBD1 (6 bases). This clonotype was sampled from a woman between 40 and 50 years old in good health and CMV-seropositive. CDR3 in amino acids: CASSFDTGTWEQYF. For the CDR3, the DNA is TGTGCCAGCAGCTTCGATACAGGGACGTGGGAGCAGTACTTC.